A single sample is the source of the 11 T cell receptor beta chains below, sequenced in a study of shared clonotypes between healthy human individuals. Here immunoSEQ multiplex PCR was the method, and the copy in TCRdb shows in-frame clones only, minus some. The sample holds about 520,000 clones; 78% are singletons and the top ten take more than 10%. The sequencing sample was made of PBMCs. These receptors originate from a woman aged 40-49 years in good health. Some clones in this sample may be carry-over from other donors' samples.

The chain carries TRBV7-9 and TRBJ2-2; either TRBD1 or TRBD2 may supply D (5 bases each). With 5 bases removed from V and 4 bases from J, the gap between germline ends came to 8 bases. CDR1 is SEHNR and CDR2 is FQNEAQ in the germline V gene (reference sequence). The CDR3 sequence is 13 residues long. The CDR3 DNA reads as TGTGCCAGCAGCCATGGGGGCACCGGGGAGCTGTTTTTT. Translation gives CASSHGGTGELFF.

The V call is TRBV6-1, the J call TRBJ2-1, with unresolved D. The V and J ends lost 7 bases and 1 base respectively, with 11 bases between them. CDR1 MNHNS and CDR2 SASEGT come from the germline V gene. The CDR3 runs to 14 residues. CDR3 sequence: CASTKFGSYNEQFF. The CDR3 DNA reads TGTGCCAGCACGAAGTTTGGGTCCTACAATGAGCAGTTCTTC.

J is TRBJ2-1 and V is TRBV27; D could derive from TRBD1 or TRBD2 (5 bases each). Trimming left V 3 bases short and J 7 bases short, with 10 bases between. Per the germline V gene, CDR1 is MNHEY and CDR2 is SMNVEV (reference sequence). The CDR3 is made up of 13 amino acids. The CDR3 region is CASSFWGSNEQFF. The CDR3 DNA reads TGTGCCAGCAGTTTCTGGGGGTCTAATGAGCAGTTCTTC.

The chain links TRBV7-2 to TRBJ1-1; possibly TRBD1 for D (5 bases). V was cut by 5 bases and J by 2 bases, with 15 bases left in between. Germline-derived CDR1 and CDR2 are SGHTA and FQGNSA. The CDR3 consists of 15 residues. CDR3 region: CASSRRAQGNTEAFF. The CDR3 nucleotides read TGTGCCAGCAGCCGAAGGGCCCAGGGTAACACTGAAGCTTTCTTT.

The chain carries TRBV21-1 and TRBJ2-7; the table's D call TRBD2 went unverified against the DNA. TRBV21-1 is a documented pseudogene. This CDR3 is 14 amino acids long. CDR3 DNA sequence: TGTGCCAGCAGCCCTCGGACTAGTACCTACGAGCAGTACTTC. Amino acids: CASSPRTSTYEQYF.

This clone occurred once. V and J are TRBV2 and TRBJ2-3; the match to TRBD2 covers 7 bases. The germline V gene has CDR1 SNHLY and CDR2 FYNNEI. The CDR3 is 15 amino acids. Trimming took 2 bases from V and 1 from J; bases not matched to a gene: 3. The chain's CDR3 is CASSETGGGTDTQYF. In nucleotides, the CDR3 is TGTGCCAGCAGTGAAACGGGAGGAGGCACAGATACGCAGTATTTT. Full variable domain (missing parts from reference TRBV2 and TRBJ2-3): EPEVTQTPSHQVTQMGQEVILRCVPISNHLYFYWYRQILGQKVEFLVSFYNNEISEKSEIFDDQFSVERPDGSNFTLKIRSTKLEDSAMYFCASSETGGGTDTQYFGPGTRLTVL.

The DNA for the CDR3 is TGTGCCATCCGGACTAGCGGGAGTGAGACCCAGTACTTC. Protein: CAIRTSGSETQYF. V usage is TRBV10-3 and J usage is TRBJ2-5, with 13 bases aligning to TRBD2. The CDR3 is 13 amino acids. The germline CDR1 and CDR2 sequences are ENHRY and SYGVKD. J was trimmed by 5 bases and V by 8 bases; bases with no gene match: 2.

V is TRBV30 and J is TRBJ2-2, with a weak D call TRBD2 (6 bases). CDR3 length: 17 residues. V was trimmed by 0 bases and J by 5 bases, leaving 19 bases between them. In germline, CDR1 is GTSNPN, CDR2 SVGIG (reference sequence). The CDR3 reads CAWSVVEGLAPTGELFF. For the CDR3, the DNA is TGTGCCTGGAGTGTGGTGGAGGGCCTAGCCCCAACCGGGGAGCTGTTTTTT.

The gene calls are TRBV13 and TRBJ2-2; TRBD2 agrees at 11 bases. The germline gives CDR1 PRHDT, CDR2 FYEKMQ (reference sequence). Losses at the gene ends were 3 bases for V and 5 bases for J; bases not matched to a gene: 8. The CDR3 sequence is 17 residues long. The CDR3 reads CASSFLAGGPGTGELFF. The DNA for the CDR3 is TGTGCCAGCAGCTTTCTAGCGGGAGGTCCGGGGACCGGGGAGCTGTTTTTT.

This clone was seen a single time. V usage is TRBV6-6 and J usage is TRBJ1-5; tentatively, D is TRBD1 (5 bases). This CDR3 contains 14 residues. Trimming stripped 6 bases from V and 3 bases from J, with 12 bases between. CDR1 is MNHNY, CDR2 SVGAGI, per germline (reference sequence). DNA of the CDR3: TGTGCCAGCAGCGAGGCGGGGGACAATCAGCCCCAGCATTTT. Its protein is CASSEAGDNQPQHF.

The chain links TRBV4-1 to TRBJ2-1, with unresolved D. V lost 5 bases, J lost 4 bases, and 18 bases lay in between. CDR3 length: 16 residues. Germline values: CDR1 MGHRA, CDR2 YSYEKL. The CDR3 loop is CASSGRTEEHYNEQFF. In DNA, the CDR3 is TGCGCCAGCAGCGGGCGGACGGAAGAACATTACAATGAGCAGTTCTTC.